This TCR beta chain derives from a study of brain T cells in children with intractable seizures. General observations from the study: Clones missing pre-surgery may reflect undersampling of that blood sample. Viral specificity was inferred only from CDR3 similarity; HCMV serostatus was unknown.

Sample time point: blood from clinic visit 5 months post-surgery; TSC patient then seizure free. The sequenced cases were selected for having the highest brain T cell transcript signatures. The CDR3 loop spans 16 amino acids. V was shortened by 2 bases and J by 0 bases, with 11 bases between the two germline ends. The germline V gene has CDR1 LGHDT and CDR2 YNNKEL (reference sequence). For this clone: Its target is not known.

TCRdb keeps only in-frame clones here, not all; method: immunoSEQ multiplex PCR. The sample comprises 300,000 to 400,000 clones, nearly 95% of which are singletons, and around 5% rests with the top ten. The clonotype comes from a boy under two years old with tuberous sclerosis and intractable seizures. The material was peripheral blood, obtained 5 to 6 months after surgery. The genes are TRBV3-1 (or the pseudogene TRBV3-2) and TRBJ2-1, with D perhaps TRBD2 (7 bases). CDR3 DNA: TGTGCCAGCAGCCAAATCGGGGGGCTCTCCTACAATGAGCAGTTCTTC. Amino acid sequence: CASSQIGGLSYNEQFF.